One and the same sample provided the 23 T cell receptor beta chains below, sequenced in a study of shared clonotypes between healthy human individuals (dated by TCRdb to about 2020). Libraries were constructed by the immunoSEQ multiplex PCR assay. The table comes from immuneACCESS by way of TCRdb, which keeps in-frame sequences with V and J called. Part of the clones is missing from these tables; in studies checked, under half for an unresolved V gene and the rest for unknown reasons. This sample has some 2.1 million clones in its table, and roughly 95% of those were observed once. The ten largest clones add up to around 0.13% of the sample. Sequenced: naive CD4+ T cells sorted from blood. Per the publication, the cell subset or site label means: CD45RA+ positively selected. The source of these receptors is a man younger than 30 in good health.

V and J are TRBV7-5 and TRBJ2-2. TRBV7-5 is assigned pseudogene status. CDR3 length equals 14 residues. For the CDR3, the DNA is TGTGCCAGCAGCTTAGCGGCGTCGATCGGGGAGCTGTTTTTT. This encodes CASSLAASIGELFF.

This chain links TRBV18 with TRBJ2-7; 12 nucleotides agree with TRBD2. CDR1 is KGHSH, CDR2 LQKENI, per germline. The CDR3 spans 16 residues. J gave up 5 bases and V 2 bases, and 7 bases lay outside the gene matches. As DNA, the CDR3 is TGTGCCAGCTCACCAGCGACTAGCGGGAGTATAAACGAGCAGTACTTC. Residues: CASSPATSGSINEQYF.

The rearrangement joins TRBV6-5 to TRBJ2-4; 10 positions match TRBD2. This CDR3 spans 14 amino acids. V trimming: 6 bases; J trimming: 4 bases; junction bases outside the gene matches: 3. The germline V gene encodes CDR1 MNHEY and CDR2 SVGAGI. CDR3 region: CASRGTSDKNIQYF. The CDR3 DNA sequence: TGTGCCAGCAGGGGGACTAGCGATAAAAACATTCAGTACTTC.

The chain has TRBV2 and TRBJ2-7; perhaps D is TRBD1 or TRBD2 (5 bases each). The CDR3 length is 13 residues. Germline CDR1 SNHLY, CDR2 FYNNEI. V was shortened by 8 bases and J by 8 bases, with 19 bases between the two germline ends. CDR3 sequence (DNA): TGTGCCAGCGGGCCCGGGGCCTCCGTGCAGCAGTACTTC. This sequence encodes CASGPGASVQQYF.

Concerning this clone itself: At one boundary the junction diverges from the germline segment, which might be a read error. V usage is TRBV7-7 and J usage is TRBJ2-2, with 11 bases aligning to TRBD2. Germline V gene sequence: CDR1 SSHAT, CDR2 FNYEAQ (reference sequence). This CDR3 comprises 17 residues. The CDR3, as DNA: TGTGCTAGCAGCTTAGTCCCGGCTAGCGGGAGGCCCGGGGAGCTGTTTTTT. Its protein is CASSLVPASGRPGELFF.

This chain's CDR3 is CASTLGGPGGSYEQYF. The CDR3, as DNA: TGTGCCAGCACCCTGGGGGGACCAGGGGGGAGCTACGAGCAGTACTTC. The chain employs TRBV28 and TRBJ2-7, with TRBD1 as a possible D gene (7 bases). Trimming shortened V by 7 bases and J by 3 bases, and 22 bases separated the two germline ends. The CDR3 has 16 residues. Germline V gene sequence: CDR1 MDHEN, CDR2 SYDVKM.

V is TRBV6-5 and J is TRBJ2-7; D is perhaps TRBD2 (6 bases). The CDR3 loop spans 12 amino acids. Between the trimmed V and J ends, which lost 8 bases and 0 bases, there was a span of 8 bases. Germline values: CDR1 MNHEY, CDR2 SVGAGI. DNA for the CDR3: TGTGCCAGCGCGGGGAGCTCCTACGAGCAGTACTTC. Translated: CASAGSSYEQYF.

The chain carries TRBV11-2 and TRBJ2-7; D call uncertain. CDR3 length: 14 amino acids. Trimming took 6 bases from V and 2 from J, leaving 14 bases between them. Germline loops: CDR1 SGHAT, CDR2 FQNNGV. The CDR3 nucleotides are TGTGCCAGCAGTCCGCGCCGGGTAGCCTACGAGCAGTACTTC. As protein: CASSPRRVAYEQYF.

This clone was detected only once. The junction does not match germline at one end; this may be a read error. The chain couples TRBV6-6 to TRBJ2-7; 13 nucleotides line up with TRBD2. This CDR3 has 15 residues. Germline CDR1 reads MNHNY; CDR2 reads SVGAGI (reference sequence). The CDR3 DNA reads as TGTGCCAGCAGTTACTCCCGACTAGCGGGAGGTGATATGCACTTC. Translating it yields CASSYSRLAGGDMHF.

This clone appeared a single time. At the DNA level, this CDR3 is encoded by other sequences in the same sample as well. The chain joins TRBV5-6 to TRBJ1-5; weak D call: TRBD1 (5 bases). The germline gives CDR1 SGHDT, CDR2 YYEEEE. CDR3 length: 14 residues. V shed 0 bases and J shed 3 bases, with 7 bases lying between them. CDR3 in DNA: TGTGCCAGCAGCTTGGCGGGGGTCAATCAGCCCCAGCATTTT. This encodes CASSLAGVNQPQHF.

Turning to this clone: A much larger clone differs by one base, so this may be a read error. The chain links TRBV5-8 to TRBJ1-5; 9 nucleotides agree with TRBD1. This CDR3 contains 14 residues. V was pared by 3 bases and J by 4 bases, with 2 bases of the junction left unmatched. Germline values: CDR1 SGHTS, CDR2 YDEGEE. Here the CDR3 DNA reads TGTGCCAGCAGCTCGGGACAGGGAAATCAGCCCCAGCATTTT. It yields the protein CASSSGQGNQPQHF.

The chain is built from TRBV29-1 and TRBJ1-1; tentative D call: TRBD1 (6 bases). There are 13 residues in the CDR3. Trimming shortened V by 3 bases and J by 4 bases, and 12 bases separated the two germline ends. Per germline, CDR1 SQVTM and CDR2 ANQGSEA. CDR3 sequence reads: CSVDRGSVTEAFF. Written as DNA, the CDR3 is TGCAGCGTTGACAGGGGATCGGTCACTGAAGCTTTCTTT.

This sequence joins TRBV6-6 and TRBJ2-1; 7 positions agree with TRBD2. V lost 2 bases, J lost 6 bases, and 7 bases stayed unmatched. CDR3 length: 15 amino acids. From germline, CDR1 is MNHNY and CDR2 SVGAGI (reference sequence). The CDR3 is CASSYGRERGNEQFF. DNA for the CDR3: TGTGCCAGCAGTTACGGGCGGGAGAGGGGCAATGAGCAGTTCTTC.

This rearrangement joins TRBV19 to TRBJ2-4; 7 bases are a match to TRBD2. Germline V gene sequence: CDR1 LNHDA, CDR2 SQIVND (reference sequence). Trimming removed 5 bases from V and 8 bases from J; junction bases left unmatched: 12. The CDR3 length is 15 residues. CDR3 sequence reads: CASSALGAGVDIQYF. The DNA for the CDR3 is TGTGCCAGTAGTGCACTCGGGGCGGGAGTTGACATTCAGTACTTC.

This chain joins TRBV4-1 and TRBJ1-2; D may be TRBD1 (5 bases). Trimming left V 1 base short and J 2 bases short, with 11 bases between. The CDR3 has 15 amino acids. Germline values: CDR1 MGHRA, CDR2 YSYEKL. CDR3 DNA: TGCGCCAGCAGCCAAGTAGAACAGGCGAACTATGGCTACACCTTC. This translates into CASSQVEQANYGYTF.

CDR3 loop: CASSASGRVTYEQYF. The DNA of the CDR3 is TGTGCCAGCAGCGCTAGCGGGAGGGTCACCTACGAGCAGTACTTC. The chain uses TRBV5-4 and TRBJ2-7; the match to TRBD2 covers 12 bases. The CDR3 spans 15 residues. V was clipped by 4 bases and J by 2 bases; unmatched bases: 4. The germline V gene encodes CDR1 SGHNT and CDR2 YYREEE (reference sequence). Using reference TRBV5-4 and TRBJ2-7 for the parts outside the CDR3, the full variable domain is ETGVTQSPTHLIKTRGQQVTLRCSSQSGHNTVSWYQQALGQGPQFIFQYYREEENGRGNFPPRFSGLQFPNYSSELNVNALELDDSALYLCASSASGRVTYEQYFGPGTRLTVT.

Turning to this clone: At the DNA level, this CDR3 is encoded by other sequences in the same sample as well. The CDR3, as DNA: TGCAGCGTTGTACAGGGCCAAGAGACCCAGTACTTC. It codes for CSVVQGQETQYF. This chain uses TRBV29-1 with TRBJ2-5; weak D call: TRBD1 (6 bases). V was shortened by 4 bases and J by 1 base, with 7 bases between the two germline ends. The CDR3 has 12 amino acids. The V gene's germline CDR1 is SQVTM and CDR2 ANQGSEA.

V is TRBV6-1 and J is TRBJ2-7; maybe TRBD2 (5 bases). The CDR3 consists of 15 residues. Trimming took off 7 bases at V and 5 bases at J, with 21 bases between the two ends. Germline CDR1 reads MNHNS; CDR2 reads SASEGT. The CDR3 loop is CASTVVERLRDEQYF. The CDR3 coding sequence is TGTGCCAGCACCGTGGTCGAGCGGCTTCGAGACGAGCAGTACTTC.

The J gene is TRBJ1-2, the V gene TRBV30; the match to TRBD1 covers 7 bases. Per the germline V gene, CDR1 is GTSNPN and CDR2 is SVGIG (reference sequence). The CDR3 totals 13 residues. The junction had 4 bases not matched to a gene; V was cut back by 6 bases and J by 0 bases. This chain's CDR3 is CACSGTANYGYTF. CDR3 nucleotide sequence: TGTGCCTGTTCCGGGACAGCTAACTATGGCTACACCTTC.

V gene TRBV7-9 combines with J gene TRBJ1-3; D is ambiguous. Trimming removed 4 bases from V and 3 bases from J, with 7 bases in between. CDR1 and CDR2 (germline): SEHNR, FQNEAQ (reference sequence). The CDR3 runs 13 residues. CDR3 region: CASSSPSGNTIYF. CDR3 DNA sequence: TGTGCCAGCAGCTCCCCGAGTGGAAACACCATATATTTT.

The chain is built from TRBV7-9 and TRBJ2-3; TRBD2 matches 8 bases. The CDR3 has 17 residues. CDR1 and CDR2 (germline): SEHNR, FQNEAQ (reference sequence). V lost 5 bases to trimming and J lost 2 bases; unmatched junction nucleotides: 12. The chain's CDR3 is CASSPSGTAGATDTQYF. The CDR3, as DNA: TGTGCCAGCAGCCCCTCAGGAACAGCGGGGGCCACAGATACGCAGTATTTT.

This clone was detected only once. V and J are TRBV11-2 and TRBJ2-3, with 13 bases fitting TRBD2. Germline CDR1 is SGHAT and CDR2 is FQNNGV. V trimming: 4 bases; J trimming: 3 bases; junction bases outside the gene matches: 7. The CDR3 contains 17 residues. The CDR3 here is CASSSQGGLAGTDTQYF. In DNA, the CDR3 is TGTGCCAGCAGCTCACAGGGGGGACTAGCGGGAACAGATACGCAGTATTTT. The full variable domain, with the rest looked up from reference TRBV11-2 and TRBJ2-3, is EAGVAQSPRYKIIEKRQSVAFWCNPISGHATLYWYQQILGQGPKLLIQFQNNGVVDDSQLPKDRFSAERLKGVDSTLKIQPAKLEDSAVYLCASSSQGGLAGTDTQYFGPGTRLTVL.

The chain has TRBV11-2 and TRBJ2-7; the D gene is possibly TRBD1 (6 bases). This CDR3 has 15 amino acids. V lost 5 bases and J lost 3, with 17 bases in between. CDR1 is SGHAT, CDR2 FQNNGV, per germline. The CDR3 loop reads CASSPQGAVNYEQYF. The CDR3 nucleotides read TGTGCCAGCAGCCCACAGGGCGCTGTTAACTACGAGCAGTACTTC.